This T cell receptor (beta chain) was recorded in a study of graft-versus-host responses after intestinal transplantation. About the research overall: The whole recipient group had anti-thymocyte globulin induction followed by tacrolimus and steroids for two to four years.

Findings and caveats of the study: GvH clones appeared in recipient marrow, some first in ileum or blood.

The assay was immunoSEQ multiplex PCR, and TCRdb's table has in-frame clones only and misses some. The table includes 90,000 to 95,000 clones, about 93% detected once. To note about this clone: Its cognate antigen is unknown.

Trimming removed 3 bases from V and 4 bases from J; junction bases left unmatched: 16. The CDR3 has 18 residues. Germline V lookup: CDR1 SGDLS, CDR2 YYNGEE. The source is a human donor who received an intestinal transplant. This chain joins TRBV9 and TRBJ2-3; TRBD2 matches at 8 bases. The source material was unstimulated CD8+ T cells sorted from spleen or lymph node cells, sampled before intestinal transplant. In DNA form, the CDR3 reads TGTGCCAGCAGCGACGGGACTAGTGTCATTCAGATGGCAGATACGCAGTATTTT. Translation gives CASSDGTSVIQMADTQYF.